The TCR beta chain described here comes from a study of cytomegalovirus exposure and HLA in healthy donors. Broader study findings: The productive fraction for most TCR beta V segments was about 87% or about 30% in an earlier analysis. In a later analysis, several top co-occurrence clusters appeared linked to parvovirus B19, influenza, CMV and Epstein-Barr virus. Analysis was carried out at a later point, and it linked a missense DCLRE1C variant to TCR beta V- and J-gene trimming.

PCR involved 60 Vbeta and 13 Jbeta primers. Sequencing was performed with immunoSEQ multiplex PCR; in TCRdb, only in-frame clones are kept and a portion is missing. The data contain 72,000 or so clones, roughly 68% of them singletons. Donors consisted of healthy bone marrow donors. A note on this clone: Its specificity is not known.

The source is a woman aged 45-65 years in good health and CMV-seronegative. Sequenced: PBMCs.

Here the CDR3 DNA reads TGCAGCGTTCTAGGACAGGGGCTGGACGAGCAGTACTTC. This sequence encodes CSVLGQGLDEQYF. The chain has TRBV29-1 and TRBJ2-7; 9 bases match TRBD1. J lost 5 bases, V lost 5 bases, and 7 bases had no gene match. The germline V gene encodes CDR1 SQVTM and CDR2 ANQGSEA. The CDR3 is made up of 13 amino acids.